This TCR beta chain originates from a study of T cell responses to AZD1222 COVID-19 vaccine. Some clones are missing from TCRdb's copy, which holds only in-frame ones; the method was immunoSEQ multiplex PCR. Of some 110,000 clones in the sample, roughly 93% are singletons; the top ten hold approximately 1.4%. This CDR3 has 13 amino acids. The V end lost 1 base, the J end lost 5 bases, and 9 bases lay between the germline ends. Germline CDR1 reads SGHDT; CDR2 reads YYEEEE. The sequence was obtained from an adult who received the AZD1222 COVID-19 vaccine. Source: peripheral blood, taken 28 days after the second AZD1222 dose. J is TRBJ2-5 and V is TRBV5-6, with no clear D. CDR3 DNA: TGTGCCAGCAGCTTGAGTTCGGGCGAGACCCAGTACTTC. Translating it yields CASSLSSGETQYF. Full variable domain (outside the CDR3, taken from reference TRBV5-6 and TRBJ2-5): DAGVTQSPTHLIKTRGQQVTLRCSPKSGHDTVSWYQQALGQGPQFIFQYYEEEERQRGNFPDRFSGHQFPNYSSELNVNALLLGDSALYLCASSLSSGETQYFGPGTRLLVL.